The clone carrying this TCR beta chain was counted between two and nine times. Its antigen is currently unknown. An end of the junction differs from the germline gene, which may be a read error. This CDR3 region has 14 residues. CDR1 is SSHAT and CDR2 is FNYEAQ in the germline V gene (reference sequence). As part of library construction, unique molecular identifiers were attached to individual cDNA molecules. TCRdb re-called the 5' RACE reads with MiXCR, one entry per CDR3 protein. The data contain around 61,000 distinct CDR3 sequences, about 10% of them seen just once; the ten biggest clones take up roughly 1.7%. This sample is part of a study of early T cells in non-severe SARS-CoV-2 infection. Study details: It was bulk RNA from unsorted whole blood that was sequenced, and the chains were unpaired. Findings and caveats of the study: Using VDJdb, the matching emphasized anti-spike CD8 responses while missing private and CD4 specificities.

The sequence was collected from an adult who was a healthcare worker with PCR-confirmed SARS-CoV-2 infection or an uninfected control (not recorded which). The J gene is TRBJ2-2, the V gene TRBV7-7; possibly TRBD1 or TRBD2 for D (5 bases each). Sequencing was done on a sample of whole blood. The CDR3 coding sequence is TGTGCTAGCAGCGGACAAATTAACACCGGGGAGCTGTTTTTT. This gives the protein CASSGQINTGELFF.